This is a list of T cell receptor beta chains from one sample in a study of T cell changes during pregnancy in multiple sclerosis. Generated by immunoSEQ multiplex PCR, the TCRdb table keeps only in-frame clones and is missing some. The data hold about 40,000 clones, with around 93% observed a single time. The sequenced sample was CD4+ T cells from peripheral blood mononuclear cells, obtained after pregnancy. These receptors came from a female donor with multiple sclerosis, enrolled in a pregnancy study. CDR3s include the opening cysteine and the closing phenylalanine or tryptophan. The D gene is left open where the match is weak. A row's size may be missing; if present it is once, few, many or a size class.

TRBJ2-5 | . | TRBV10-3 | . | CATRDLLLDQETQYF | TGTGCCACCCGGGATCTGCTGCTTGATCAAGAGACCCAGTACTTC
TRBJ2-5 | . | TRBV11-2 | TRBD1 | CASSLTRTGGLGTQYF | TGTGCCAGCAGCCTGACCCGGACAGGGGGGCTGGGGACCCAGTACTTC
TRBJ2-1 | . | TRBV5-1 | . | CASSLGPLTGAKYNEQFF | TGCGCCAGCAGCTTGGGACCGTTAACAGGTGCCAAATACAATGAGCAGTTCTTC
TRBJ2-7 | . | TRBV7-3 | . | CASSLAGGTREQYF | TGTGCCAGCAGCTTGGCCGGCGGGACGCGCGAGCAGTACTTC
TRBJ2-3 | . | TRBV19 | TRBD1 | CASSPQGAGDTQYF | TGTGCCAGTAGTCCACAGGGGGCGGGAGATACGCAGTATTTT
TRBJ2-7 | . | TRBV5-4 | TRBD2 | CASSLAAGGVYEQYF | TGTGCCAGCAGCTTGGCAGCGGGGGGCGTATACGAGCAGTACTTC
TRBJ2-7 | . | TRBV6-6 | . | CASKQAYEQYF | TGTGCCAGCAAACAGGCGTACGAGCAGTACTTC
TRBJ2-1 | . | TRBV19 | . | CASSIGVPSSYNEQFF | TGTGCCAGTAGTATTGGTGTACCGAGCTCCTACAATGAGCAGTTCTTC
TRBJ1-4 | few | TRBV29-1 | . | CSVEDINPEGEKLFF | TGCAGCGTTGAAGATATCAACCCCGAGGGAGAAAAACTGTTTTTT
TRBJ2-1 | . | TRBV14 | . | CASSNTATYNEQFF | TGTGCCAGCAGTAATACAGCTACCTACAATGAGCAGTTCTTC
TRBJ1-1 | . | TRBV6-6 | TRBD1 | CASSLKTGMVTEAFF | TGTGCCAGCAGCTTGAAGACAGGGATGGTCACTGAAGCTTTCTTT
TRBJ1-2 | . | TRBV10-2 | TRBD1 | CASSAGTATSGYGYTF | TGCGCCAGCAGTGCGGGGACAGCTACCTCGGGCTATGGCTACACCTTC
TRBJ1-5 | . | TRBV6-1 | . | CASSVTGGGWQPQHF | TGTGCCAGCAGTGTGACCGGCGGGGGCTGGCAGCCCCAGCATTTT
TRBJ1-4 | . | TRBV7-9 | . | CASSFEGIGEKLFF | TGTGCCAGCAGCTTCGAGGGTATCGGTGAAAAACTGTTTTTT
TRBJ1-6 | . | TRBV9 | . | CASSGERRDSPLHF | TGTGCCAGCAGCGGGGAACGGAGGGATTCACCCCTCCACTTT
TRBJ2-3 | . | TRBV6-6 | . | CASGYREDTQYF | TGTGCCAGCGGGTACAGGGAAGATACGCAGTATTTT
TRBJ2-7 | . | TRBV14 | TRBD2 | CASSQVPSGGALEQYF | TGTGCCAGCAGCCAAGTCCCCAGCGGGGGGGCGCTTGAGCAGTACTTC
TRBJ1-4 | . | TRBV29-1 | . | CSANPDCDRQSGEKLFF | TGCAGCGCCAACCCGGACTGCGACAGGCAATCGGGTGAAAAACTGTTTTTT
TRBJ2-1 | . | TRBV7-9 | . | CASSLAGRSYNEQFF | TGTGCCAGCAGCTTAGCGGGGCGATCCTACAATGAGCAGTTCTTC
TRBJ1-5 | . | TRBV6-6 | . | CASSYSPTGNGQPQHF | TGTGCCAGCAGTTACTCGCCTACAGGAAACGGTCAGCCCCAGCATTTT
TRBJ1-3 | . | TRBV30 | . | CAWTPAQQAGNTIYF | TGTGCCTGGACTCCCGCTCAACAGGCGGGAAACACCATATATTTT
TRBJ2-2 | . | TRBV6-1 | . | CASRTANTGELFF | TGTGCCAGCAGGACAGCTAACACCGGGGAGCTGTTTTTT
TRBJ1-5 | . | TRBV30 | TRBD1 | CAWSVRDRGYIQPQHF | TGTGCCTGGAGTGTAAGAGACAGGGGATATATTCAGCCCCAGCATTTT
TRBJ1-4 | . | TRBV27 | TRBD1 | CASSLAGTGSGGLFF | TGTGCCAGCAGTTTGGCCGGGACAGGGAGCGGGGGACTGTTTTTT
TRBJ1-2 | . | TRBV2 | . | CASTGENYGYTF | TGTGCCAGCACGGGTGAGAACTATGGCTACACCTTC
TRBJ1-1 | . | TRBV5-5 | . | CASSSLLNTEAFF | TGTGCCAGCAGCTCCTTATTGAACACTGAAGCTTTCTTT
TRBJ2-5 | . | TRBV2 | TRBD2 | CASSIAGGTGETQYF | TGTGCCAGCAGTATAGCGGGGGGGACGGGGGAGACCCAGTACTTC
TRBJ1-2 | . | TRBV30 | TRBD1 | CAWSANRGGYTF | TGTGCCTGGAGTGCTAACAGGGGTGGCTACACCTTC
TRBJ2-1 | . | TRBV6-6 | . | CASSPQGSGNEQFF | TGTGCCAGCAGCCCTCAGGGTAGTGGAAATGAGCAGTTCTTC
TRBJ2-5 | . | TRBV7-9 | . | CASSLQEEETQYF | TGTGCCAGCAGCTTACAGGAAGAAGAGACCCAGTACTTC
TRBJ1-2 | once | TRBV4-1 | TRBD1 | CASSQGGAGGPANYGYTF | TGCGCCAGCAGCCAAGGAGGGGCAGGGGGACCAGCTAACTATGGCTACACCTTC
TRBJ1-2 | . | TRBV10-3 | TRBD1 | CATGGGAQDGYTF | TGTGCCACAGGGGGCGGGGCACAGGATGGCTACACCTTC
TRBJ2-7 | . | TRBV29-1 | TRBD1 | CSVVGTGVVSEQYF | TGCAGCGTCGTCGGGACAGGGGTGGTCAGCGAGCAGTACTTC
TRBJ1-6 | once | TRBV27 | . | CASSLSTGAAYSPLHF | TGTGCCAGCAGTTTATCGACCGGTGCGGCCTATTCACCCCTCCACTTT
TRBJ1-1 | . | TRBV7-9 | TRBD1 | CASSLGDRANTEAFF | TGTGCCAGCAGCTTAGGGGACAGGGCGAACACTGAAGCTTTCTTT
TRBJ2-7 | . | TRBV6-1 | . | CASSVGEASSYEQYF | TGTGCCAGCAGTGTAGGGGAGGCCTCCTCCTACGAGCAGTACTTC
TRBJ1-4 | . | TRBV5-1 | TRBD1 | CASSLTGGGEKLFF | TGCGCCAGCAGCCTTACAGGGGGCGGTGAAAAACTGTTTTTT
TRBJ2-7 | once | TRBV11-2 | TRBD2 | CASSLEGGSYEQYF | TGTGCCAGCAGCTTAGAGGGCGGGAGTTACGAGCAGTACTTC
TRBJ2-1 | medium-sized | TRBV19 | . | CASSIQGNEQFF | TGTGCCAGTAGTATCCAGGGAAATGAGCAGTTCTTC
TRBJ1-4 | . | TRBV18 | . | CASSQDQTGEKLFF | TGTGCCAGCTCCCAAGACCAGACAGGAGAAAAACTGTTTTTT
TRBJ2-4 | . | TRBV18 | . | CASSSPPEVNIQYF | TGTGCCAGCTCGTCCCCCCCCGAGGTTAACATTCAGTACTTC
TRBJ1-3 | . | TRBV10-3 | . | CAISESGGRSGNTIYF | TGTGCCATCAGTGAGTCTGGAGGGAGGTCTGGAAACACCATATATTTT
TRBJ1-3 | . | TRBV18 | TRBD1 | CASSPLRQGASGNTIYF | TGTGCCAGCTCACCATTAAGACAGGGGGCCTCTGGAAACACCATATATTTT
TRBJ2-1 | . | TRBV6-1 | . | CASSGPRQLFNEQFF | TGTGCCAGCAGTGGTCCGAGACAGCTCTTTAATGAGCAGTTCTTC
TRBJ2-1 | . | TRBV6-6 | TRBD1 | CASRRDRSGLYNEQFF | TGTGCCAGCAGAAGGGACAGGTCGGGCCTCTACAATGAGCAGTTCTTC
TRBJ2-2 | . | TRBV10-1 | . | CARPRGKGELFF | TGCGCCAGGCCGAGAGGGAAGGGGGAGCTGTTTTTT
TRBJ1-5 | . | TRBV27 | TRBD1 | CASSPGQGVGRQPQHF | TGTGCCAGCAGTCCAGGACAGGGTGTAGGCCGTCAGCCCCAGCATTTT
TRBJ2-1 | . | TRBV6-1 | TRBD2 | CASSEGGGSYNEQFF | TGTGCCAGCAGTGAAGGGGGGGGCTCCTACAATGAGCAGTTCTTC
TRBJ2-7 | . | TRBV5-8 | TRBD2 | CASNGLAGSYEQYF | TGTGCCAGCAACGGACTAGCGGGGAGTTACGAGCAGTACTTC
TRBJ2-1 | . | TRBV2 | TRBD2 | CASSRTSLPREEQFF | TGTGCCAGCAGTAGGACTAGCCTCCCGCGAGAAGAGCAGTTCTTC
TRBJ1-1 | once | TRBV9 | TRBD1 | CASSVGGTGSPEAFF | TGTGCCAGCAGCGTAGGAGGGACAGGCTCGCCTGAAGCTTTCTTT
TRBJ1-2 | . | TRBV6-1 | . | CASSDLRERGYGYTF | TGTGCCAGCAGTGATTTAAGGGAAAGAGGGTATGGCTACACCTTC
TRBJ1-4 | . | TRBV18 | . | CASSPPAPRDSRQLFF | TGTGCCAGCTCACCACCGGCCCCCCGTGACAGTCGCCAACTGTTTTTT